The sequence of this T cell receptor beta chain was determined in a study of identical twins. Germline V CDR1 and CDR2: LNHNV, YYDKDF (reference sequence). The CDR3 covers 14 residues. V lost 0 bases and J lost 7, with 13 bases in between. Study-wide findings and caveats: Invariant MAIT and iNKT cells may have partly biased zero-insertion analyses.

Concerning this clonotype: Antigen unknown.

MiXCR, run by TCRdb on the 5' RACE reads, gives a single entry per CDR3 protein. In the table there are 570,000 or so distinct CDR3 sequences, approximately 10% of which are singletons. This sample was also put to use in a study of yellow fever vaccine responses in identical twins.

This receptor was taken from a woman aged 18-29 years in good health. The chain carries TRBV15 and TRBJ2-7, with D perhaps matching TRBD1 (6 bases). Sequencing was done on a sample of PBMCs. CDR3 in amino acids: CATSRDLGAGEQYF. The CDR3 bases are TGTGCCACCAGCAGAGATCTGGGGGCCGGGGAGCAGTACTTC.